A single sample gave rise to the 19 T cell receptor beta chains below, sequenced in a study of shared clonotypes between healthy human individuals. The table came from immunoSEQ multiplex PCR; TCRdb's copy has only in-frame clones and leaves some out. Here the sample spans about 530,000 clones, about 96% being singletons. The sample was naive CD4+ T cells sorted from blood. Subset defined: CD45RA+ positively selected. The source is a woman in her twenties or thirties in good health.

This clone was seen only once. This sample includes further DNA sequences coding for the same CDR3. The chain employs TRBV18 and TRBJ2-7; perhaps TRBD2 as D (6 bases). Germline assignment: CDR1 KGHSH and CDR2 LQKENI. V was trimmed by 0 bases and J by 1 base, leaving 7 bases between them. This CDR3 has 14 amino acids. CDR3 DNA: TGTGCCAGCTCACCACCGGGGGGTTCCTACGAGCAGTACTTC. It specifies CASSPPGGSYEQYF.

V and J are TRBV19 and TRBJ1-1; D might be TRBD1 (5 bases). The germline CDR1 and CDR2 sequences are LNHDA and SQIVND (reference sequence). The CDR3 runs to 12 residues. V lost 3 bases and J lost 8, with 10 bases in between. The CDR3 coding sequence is TGTGCCAGTAGTATGTATTGGGGGGAAGCTTTCTTT. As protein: CASSMYWGEAFF.

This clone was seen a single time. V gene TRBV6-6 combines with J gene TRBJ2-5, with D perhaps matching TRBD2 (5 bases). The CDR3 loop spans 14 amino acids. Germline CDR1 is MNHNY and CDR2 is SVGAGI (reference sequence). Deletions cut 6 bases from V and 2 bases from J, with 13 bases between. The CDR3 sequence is CASSHTRGQETQYF. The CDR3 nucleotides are TGTGCCAGCAGCCACACCCGGGGTCAAGAGACCCAGTACTTC.

The CDR3 DNA follows: TGTGCCAGCAGTTACCAGGGGTCCTTGAATGAGCAGTTCTTC. Translated, it gives CASSYQGSLNEQFF. This sequence joins TRBV6-5 and TRBJ2-1, with TRBD1 as a possible D gene (6 bases). Trimming cost V 2 bases and J 7 bases, with 12 bases left between them. Germline loops: CDR1 MNHEY, CDR2 SVGAGI. The CDR3 runs 14 residues.

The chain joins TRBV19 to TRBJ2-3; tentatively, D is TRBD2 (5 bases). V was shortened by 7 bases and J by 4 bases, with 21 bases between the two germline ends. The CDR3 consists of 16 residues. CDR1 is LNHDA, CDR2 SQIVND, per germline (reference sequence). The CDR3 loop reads CASTLGRRRFADTQYF. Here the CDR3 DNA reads TGTGCCAGTACTCTCGGGCGGAGGAGGTTCGCAGATACGCAGTATTTT. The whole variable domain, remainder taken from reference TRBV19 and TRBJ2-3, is DGGITQSPKYLFRKEGQNVTLSCEQNLNHDAMYWYRQDPGQGLRLIYYSQIVNDFQKGDIAEGYSVSREKKESFPLTVTSAQKNPTAFYLCASTLGRRRFADTQYFGPGTRLTVL.

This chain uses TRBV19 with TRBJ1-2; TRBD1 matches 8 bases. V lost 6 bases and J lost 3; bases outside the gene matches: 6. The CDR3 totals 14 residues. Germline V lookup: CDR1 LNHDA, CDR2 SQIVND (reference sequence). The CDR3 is CASRSGTGDYGYTF. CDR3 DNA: TGTGCCAGTAGGTCCGGGACAGGTGACTATGGCTACACCTTC.

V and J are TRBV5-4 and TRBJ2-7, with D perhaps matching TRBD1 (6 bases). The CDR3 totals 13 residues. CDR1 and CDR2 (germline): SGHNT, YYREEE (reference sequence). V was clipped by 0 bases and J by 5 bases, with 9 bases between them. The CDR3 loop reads CASSLEQGNEQYF. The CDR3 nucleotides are TGTGCCAGCAGCTTGGAGCAGGGGAACGAGCAGTACTTC.

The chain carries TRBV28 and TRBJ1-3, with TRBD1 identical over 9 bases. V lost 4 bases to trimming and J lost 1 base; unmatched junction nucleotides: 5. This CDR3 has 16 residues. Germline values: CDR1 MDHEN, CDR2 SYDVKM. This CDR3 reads CASSSWTGASGNTIYF. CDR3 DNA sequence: TGTGCCAGCAGTTCTTGGACAGGGGCATCTGGAAACACCATATATTTT. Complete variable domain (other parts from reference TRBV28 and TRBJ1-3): DVKVTQSSRYLVKRTGEKVFLECVQDMDHENMFWYRQDPGLGLRLIYFSYDVKMKEKGDIPEGYSVSREKKERFSLILESASTNQTSMYLCASSSWTGASGNTIYFGEGSWLTVV.

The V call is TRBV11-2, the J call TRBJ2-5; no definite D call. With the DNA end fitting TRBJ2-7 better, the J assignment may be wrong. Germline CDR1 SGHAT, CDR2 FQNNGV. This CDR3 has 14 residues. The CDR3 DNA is TGTGCCAGCAGCCCCTGGGGATTATCGGACGAGCAGTACTTC. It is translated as CASSPWGLSDEQYF.

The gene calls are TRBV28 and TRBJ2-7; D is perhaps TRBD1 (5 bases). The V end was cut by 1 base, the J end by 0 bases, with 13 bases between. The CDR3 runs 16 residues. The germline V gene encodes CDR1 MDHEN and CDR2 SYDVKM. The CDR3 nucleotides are TGTGCCAGCAGTTTATATTCACAGGAGTTCTCCTACGAGCAGTACTTC. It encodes CASSLYSQEFSYEQYF.

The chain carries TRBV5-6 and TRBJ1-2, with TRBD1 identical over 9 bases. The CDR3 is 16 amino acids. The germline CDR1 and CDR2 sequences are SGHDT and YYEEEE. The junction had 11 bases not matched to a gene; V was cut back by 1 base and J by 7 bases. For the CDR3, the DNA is TGTGCCAGCAGCTTGCACCCGGGACAGGGTGTTTTTGGCTACACCTTC. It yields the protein CASSLHPGQGVFGYTF.

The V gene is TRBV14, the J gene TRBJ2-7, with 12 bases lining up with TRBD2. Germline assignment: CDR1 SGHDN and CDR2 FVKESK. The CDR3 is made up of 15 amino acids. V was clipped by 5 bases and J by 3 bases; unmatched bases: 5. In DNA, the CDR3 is TGTGCCAGCAGCTCCCGACTAGCGGGAGTCTACGAGCAGTACTTC. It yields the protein CASSSRLAGVYEQYF. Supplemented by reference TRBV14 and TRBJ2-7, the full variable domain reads EAGVTQFPSHSVIEKGQTVTLRCDPISGHDNLYWYRRVMGKEIKFLLHFVKESKQDESGMPNNRFLAERTGGTYSTLKVQPAELEDSGVYFCASSSRLAGVYEQYFGPGTRLTVT.

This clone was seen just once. CDR3 bases: TGTGCCAGCAGCACCCGCCAGAGCTCCTACAATGAGCAGTTCTTC. Translation: CASSTRQSSYNEQFF. The V call is TRBV28, the J call TRBJ2-1; D is ambiguous. Germline-derived CDR1 and CDR2 are MDHEN and SYDVKM. This CDR3 is built from 15 residues. V was cut by 6 bases and J by 0 bases, with 12 bases left in between.

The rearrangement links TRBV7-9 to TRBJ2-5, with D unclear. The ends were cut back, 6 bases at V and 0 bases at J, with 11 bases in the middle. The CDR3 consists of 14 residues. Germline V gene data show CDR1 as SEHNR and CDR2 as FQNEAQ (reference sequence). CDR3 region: CASRSGSYQETQYF. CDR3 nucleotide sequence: TGTGCCAGCAGGTCCGGCTCATACCAAGAGACCCAGTACTTC.

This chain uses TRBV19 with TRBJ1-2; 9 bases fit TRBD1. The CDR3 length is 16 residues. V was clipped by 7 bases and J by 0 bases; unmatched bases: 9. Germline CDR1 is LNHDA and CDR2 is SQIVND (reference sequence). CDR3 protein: CASKDRGVLTNYGYTF. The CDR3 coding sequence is TGTGCCAGTAAAGACAGGGGGGTATTGACTAACTATGGCTACACCTTC.

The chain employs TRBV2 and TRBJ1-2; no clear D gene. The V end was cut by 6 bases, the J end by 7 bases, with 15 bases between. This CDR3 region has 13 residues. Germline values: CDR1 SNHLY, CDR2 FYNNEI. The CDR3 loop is CASREVTVSGYTF. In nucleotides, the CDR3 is TGTGCCAGCAGGGAGGTAACAGTGAGTGGCTACACCTTC.

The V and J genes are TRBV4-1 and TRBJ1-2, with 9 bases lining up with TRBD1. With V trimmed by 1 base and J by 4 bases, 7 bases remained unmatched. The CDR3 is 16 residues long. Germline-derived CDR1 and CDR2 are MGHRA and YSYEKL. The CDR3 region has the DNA TGCGCCAGCAGCCAAGGGGAGGGACAGGGCCTCTATGGCTACACCTTC. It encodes CASSQGEGQGLYGYTF.

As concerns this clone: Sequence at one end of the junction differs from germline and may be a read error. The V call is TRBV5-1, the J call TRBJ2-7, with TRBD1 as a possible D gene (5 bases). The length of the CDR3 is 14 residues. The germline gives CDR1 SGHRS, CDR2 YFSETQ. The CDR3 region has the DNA TGCGCCAGCAGCTCCGGACAATTCTCCGACGAGCAGTACTTC. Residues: CASSSGQFSDEQYF.

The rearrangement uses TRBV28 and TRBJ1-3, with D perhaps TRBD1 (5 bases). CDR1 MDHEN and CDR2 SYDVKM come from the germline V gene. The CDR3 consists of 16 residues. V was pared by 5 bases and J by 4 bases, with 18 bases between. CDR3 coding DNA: TGTGCCAGCAGTACAATCGGGGGGTCCCCGGGAAACACCATATATTTT. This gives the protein CASSTIGGSPGNTIYF.